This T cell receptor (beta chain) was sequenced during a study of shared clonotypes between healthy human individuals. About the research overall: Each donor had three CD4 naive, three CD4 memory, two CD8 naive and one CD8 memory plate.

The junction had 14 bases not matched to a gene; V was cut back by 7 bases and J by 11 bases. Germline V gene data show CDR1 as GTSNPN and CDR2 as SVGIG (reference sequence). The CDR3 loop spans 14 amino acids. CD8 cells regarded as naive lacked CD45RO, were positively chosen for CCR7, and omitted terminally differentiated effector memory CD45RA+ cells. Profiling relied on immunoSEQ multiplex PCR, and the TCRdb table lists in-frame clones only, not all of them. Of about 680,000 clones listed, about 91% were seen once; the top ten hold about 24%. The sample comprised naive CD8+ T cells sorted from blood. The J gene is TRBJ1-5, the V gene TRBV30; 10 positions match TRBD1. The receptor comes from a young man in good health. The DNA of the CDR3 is TGTGCCTCCTCTCCGGGACAGGGGCCTTTGGCCCAGCATTTT. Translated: CASSPGQGPLAQHF.